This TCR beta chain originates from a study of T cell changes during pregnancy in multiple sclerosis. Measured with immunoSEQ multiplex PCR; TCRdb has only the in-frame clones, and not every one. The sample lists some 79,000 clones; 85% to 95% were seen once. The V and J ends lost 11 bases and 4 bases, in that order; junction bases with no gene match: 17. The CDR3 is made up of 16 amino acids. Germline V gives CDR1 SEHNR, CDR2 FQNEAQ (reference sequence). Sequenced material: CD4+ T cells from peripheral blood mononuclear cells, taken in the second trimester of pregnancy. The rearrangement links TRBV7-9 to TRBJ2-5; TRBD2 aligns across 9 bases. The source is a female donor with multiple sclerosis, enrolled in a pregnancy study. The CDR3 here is CAVSSLAGVRGETQYF. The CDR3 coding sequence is TGTGCCGTAAGCAGCTTAGCGGGAGTTCGGGGAGAGACCCAGTACTTC.